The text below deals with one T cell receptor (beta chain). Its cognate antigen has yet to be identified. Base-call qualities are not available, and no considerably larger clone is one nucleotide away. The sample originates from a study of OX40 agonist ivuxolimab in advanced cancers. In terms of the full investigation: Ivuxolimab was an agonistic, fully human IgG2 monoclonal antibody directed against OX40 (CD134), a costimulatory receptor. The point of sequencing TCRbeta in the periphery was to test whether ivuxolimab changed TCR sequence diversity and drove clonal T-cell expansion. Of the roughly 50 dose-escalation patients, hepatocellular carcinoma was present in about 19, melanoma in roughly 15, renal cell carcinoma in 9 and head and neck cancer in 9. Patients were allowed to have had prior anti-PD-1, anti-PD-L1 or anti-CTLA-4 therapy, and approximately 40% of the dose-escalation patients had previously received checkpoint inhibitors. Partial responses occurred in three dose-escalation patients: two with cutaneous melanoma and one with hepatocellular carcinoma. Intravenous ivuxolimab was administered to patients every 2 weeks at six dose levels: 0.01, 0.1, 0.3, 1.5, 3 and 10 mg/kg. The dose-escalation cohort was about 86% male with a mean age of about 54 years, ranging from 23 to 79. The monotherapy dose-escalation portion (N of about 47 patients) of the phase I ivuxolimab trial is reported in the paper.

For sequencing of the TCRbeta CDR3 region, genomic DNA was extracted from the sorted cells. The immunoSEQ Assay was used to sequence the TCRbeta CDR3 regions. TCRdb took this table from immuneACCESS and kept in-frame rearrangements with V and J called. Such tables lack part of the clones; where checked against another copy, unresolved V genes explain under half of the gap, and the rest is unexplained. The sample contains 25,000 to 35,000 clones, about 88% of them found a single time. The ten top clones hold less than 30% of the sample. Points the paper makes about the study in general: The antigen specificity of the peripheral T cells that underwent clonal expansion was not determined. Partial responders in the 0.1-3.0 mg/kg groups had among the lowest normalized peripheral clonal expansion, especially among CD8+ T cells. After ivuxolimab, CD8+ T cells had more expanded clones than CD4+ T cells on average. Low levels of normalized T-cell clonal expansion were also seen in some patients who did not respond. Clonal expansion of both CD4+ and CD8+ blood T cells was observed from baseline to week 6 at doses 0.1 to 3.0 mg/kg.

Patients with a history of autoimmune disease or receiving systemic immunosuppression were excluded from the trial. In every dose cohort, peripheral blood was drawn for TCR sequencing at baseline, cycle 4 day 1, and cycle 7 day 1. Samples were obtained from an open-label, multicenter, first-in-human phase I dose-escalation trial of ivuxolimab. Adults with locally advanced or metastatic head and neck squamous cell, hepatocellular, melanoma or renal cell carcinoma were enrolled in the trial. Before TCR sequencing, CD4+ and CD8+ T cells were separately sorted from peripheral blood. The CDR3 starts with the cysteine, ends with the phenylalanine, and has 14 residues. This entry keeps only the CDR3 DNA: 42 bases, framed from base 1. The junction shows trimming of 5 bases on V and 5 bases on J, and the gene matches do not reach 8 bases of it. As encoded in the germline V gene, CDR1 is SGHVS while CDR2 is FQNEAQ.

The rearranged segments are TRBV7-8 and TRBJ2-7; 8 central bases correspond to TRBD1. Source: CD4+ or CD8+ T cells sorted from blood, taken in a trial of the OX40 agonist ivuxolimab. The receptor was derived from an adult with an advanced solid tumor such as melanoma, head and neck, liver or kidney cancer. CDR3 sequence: CASSATGTGNEQYF. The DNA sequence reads TGTGCCAGCAGCGCAACCGGGACAGGCAACGAGCAGTACTTC.